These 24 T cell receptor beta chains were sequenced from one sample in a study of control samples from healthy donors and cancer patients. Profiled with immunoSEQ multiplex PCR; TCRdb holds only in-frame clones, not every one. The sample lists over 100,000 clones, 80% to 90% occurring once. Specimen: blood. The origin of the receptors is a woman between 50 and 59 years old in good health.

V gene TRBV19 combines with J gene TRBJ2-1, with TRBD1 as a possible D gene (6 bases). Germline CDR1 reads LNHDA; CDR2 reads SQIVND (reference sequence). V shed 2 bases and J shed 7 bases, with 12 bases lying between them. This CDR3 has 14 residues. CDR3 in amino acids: CASSIQGKRNEQFF. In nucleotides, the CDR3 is TGTGCCAGTAGTATACAGGGGAAAAGGAATGAGCAGTTCTTC. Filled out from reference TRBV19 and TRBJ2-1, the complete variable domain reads DGGITQSPKYLFRKEGQNVTLSCEQNLNHDAMYWYRQDPGQGLRLIYYSQIVNDFQKGDIAEGYSVSREKKESFPLTVTSAQKNPTAFYLCASSIQGKRNEQFFGPGTRLTVL.

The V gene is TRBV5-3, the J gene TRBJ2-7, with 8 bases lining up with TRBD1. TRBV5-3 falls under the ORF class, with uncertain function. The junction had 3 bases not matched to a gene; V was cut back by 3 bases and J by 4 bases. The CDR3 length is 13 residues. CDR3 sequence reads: CARSSQGAYEQYV. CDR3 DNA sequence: TGTGCCAGAAGCTCCCAGGGGGCGTACGAGCAGTACGTC.

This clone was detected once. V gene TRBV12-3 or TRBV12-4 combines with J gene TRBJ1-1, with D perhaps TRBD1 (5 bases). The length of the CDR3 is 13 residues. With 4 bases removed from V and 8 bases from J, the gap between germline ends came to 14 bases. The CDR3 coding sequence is TGTGCCAGCAGTTCGGGGACTGGTACAGAAGCTTTCTTT. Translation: CASSSGTGTEAFF.

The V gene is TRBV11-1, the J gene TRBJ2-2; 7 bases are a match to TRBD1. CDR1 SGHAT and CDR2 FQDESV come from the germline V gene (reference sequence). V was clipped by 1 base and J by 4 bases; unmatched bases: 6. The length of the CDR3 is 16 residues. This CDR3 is CASSLVSGTVTGELFF. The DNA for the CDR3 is TGTGCCAGCAGCTTAGTTTCGGGGACAGTCACCGGGGAGCTGTTTTTT.

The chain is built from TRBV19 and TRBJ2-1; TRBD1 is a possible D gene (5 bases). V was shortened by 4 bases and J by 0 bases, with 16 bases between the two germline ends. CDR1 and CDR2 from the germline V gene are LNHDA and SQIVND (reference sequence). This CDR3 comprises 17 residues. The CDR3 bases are TGTGCCAGTAGTACACACTCACAGGACCCCTCCTACAATGAGCAGTTCTTC. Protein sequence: CASSTHSQDPSYNEQFF.

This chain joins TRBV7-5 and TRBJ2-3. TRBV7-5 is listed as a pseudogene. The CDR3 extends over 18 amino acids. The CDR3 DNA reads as TGTGTCAGAAGCTTAGTATTCCATCCGCCTGAGGGGCTAGATACGCAGTATTTT. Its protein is CVRSLVFHPPEGLDTQYF.

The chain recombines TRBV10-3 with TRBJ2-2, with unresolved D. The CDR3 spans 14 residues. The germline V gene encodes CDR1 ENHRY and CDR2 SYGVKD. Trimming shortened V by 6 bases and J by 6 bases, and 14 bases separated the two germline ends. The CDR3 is CAISGTSSPGELFF. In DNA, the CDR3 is TGTGCCATCAGCGGAACCTCGAGTCCCGGGGAGCTGTTTTTT.

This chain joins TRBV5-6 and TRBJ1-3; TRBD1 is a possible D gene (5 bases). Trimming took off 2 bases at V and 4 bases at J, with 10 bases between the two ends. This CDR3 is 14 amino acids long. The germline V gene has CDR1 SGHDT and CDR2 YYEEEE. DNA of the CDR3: TGTGCCAGCAGCTTCCCAGGGCCAGGAAACACCATATATTTT. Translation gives CASSFPGPGNTIYF.

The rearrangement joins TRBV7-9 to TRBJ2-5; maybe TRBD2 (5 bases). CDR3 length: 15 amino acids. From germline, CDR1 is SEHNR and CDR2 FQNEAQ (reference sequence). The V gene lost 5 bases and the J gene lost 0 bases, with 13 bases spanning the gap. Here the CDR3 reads CASSPRTANQETQYF. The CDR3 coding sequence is TGTGCCAGCAGCCCGAGGACTGCTAACCAAGAGACCCAGTACTTC.

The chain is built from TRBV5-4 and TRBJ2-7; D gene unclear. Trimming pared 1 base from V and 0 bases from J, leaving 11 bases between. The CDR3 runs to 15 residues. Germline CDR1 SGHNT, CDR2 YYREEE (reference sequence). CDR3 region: CASSLPSVASYEQYF. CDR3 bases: TGTGCCAGCAGCTTGCCGTCAGTTGCCTCCTACGAGCAGTACTTC.

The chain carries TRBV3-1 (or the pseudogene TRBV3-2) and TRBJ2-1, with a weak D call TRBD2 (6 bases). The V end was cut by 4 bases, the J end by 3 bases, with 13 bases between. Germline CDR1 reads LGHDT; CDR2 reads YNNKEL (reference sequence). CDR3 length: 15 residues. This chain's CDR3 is CASSRRPGLYNEQFF. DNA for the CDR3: TGTGCCAGCAGCCGACGTCCGGGACTCTACAATGAGCAGTTCTTC.

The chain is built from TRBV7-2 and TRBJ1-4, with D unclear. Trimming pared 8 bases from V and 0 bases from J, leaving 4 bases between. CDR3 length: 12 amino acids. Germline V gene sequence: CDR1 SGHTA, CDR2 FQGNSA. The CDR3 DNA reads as TGTGCCAGCGGCCCAACTAATGAAAAACTGTTTTTT. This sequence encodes CASGPTNEKLFF.

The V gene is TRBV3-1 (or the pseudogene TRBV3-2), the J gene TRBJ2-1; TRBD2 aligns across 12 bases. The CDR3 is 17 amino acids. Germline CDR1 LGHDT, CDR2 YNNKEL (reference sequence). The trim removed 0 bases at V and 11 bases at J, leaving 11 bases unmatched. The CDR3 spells CASSQDPRTSGVKKQFF. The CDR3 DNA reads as TGTGCCAGCAGCCAAGATCCCCGGACTAGCGGGGTAAAGAAGCAGTTCTTC.

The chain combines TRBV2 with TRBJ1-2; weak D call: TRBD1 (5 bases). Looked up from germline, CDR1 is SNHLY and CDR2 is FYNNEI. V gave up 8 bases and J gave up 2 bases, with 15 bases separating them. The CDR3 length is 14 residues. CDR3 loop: CASGGEAPNYGYTF. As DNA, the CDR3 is TGTGCCAGCGGGGGGGAGGCACCCAACTATGGCTACACCTTC.

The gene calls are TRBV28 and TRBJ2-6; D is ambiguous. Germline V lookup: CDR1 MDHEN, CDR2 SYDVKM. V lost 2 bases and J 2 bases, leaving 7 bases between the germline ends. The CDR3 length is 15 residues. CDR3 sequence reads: CASSLVSAGANVLTF. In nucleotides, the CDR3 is TGTGCCAGCAGTTTAGTGTCAGCTGGGGCCAACGTCCTGACTTTC.

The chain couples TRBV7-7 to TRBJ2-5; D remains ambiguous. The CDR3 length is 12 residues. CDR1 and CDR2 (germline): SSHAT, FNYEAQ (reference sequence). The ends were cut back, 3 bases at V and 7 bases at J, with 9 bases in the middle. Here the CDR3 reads CASSFPYGTQYF. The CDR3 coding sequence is TGTGCCAGCAGCTTTCCTTACGGGACCCAGTACTTC.

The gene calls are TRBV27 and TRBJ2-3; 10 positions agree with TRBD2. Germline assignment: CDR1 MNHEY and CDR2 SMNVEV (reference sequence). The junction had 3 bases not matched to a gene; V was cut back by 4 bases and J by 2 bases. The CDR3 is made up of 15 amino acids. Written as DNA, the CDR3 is TGTGCCAGCAGTTGGACTAGCGGTATCACAGATACGCAGTATTTT. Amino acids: CASSWTSGITDTQYF.

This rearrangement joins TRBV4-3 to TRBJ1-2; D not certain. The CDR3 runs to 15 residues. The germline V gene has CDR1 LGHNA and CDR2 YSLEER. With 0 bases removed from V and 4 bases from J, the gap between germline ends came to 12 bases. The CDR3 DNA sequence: TGCGCCAGCAGCCAAGATCGAACAGAGTTCTATGGCTACACCTTC. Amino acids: CASSQDRTEFYGYTF.

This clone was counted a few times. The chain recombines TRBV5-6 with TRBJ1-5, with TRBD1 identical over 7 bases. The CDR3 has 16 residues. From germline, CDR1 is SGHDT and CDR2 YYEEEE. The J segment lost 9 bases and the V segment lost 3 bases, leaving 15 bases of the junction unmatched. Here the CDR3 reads CASSYGGWTGPSPQHF. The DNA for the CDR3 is TGTGCCAGCAGCTACGGGGGCTGGACAGGTCCTTCGCCCCAGCATTTT.

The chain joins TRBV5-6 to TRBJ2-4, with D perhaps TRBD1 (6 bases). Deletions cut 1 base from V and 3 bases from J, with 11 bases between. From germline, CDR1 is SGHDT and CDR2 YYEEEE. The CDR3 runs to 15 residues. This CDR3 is CASSLPGEGKNIQYF. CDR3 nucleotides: TGTGCCAGCAGCTTGCCAGGGGAAGGCAAAAACATTCAGTACTTC. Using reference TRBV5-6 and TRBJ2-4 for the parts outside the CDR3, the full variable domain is DAGVTQSPTHLIKTRGQQVTLRCSPKSGHDTVSWYQQALGQGPQFIFQYYEEEERQRGNFPDRFSGHQFPNYSSELNVNALLLGDSALYLCASSLPGEGKNIQYFGAGTRLSVL.

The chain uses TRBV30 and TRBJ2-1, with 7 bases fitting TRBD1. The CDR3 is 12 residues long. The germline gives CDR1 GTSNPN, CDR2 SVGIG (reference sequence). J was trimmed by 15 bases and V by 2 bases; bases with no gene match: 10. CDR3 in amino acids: CAWSFRDRVPFF. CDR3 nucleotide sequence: TGTGCCTGGAGTTTCCGCGACAGGGTACCGTTCTTC. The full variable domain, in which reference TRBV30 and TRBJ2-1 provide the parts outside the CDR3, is SQTIHQWPATLVQPVGSPLSLECTVEGTSNPNLYWYRQAAGRGLQLLFYSVGIGQISSEVPQNLSASRPQDRQFILSSKKLLLSDSGFYLCAWSFRDRVPFFGPGTRLTVL.

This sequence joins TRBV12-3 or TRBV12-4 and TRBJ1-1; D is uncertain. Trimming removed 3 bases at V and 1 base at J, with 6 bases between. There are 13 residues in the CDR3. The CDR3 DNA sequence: TGTGCCAGCAGTTTGAGGGAGAACACTGAAGCTTTCTTT. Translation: CASSLRENTEAFF.

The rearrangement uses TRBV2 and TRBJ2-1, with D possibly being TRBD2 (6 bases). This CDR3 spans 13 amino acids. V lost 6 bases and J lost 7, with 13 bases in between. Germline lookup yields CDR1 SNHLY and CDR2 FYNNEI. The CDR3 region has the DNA TGTGCCAGCAGCCACGAGGCGGGGAATGAGCAGTTCTTC. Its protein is CASSHEAGNEQFF.

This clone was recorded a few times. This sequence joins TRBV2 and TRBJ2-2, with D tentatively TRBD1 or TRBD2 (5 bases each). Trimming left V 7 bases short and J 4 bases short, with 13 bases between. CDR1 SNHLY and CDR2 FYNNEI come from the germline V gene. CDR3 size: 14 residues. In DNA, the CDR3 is TGTGCCAGCATAGGGGAGCGGAGCACCGGGGAGCTGTTTTTT. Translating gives CASIGERSTGELFF.